This T cell receptor beta chain was sequenced in a study of blood T cell repertoires in COVID-19. Study background: Donors in the United States, Italy and Spain gave samples during acute or convalescent COVID-19. PBMCs, B-cell-depleted T cells, or T cells were the source of the cDNA or gDNA that made up the material.

This clone occurred once. In the original processing: Researchers report that nucleated cell counts were estimated from reference gene primer amplification. Data came from immunoSEQ multiplex PCR; TCRdb stores just in-frame clones and leaves some out. Clone size and the V and J calls come from that table; the DNA yielded D and trimming. The data hold 40,000 or so clones, with around 83% observed a single time. CDR1 MNHEY and CDR2 SVGAGI come from the germline V gene. The CDR3 is 14 amino acids. V lost 5 bases and J lost 4; bases outside the gene matches: 8. The sequencing sample was made of peripheral blood. The source of this sequence is a human donor in a cohort sampled during active COVID-19. The genes are TRBV6-5 and TRBJ2-7; 7 bases map to TRBD2. CDR3 loop: CASSTLGGIYEQYF. The DNA of the CDR3 is TGTGCCAGCAGTACGCTGGGGGGGATTTACGAGCAGTACTTC.